This T cell receptor (beta chain) was observed in a study of T cells expressing NK-cell markers. Whole-study findings and limits: Dominant NKG2C+ clonotypes were found to form about 1.0-8% of CD8+ T cells in five to seven donors. The CD3+CD56-NKG2C+ fraction of a handful of donors was also led by these clonotypes. Uncertainty persisted over the HCMV specificity of expanded NKG2C+ T cell clones.

UMI-tagged 5'RACE template switching yielded the TCR beta cDNA. TCRdb reprocessed the 5' RACE reads; each CDR3 protein has one entry and no DNA is given. Its listing shows about 550,000 distinct CDR3 sequences. The CDR3 is 20 residues long. Germline V lookup: CDR1 LGHNA, CDR2 YNFKEQ. As concerns this clonotype: The antigen remains undetermined.

The sequence was obtained from a man aged 18 to 29 in good health. Material: blood T cells: a sorted CD56 or NKG2C T cell subset, CD4+ or CD8+ T cells, or bulk PBMC T cells (not recorded which). V is TRBV4-2 and J is TRBJ2-5; TCRdb picks TRBD2, but there is no DNA to check that call. CDR3 region: CASSQERLAGGGGHRETQYF.